These T cell receptor beta chains were read from a single sample in a study of lymphopenia after photon versus proton radiotherapy. Sequencing was performed with immunoSEQ multiplex PCR; in TCRdb, only in-frame clones are kept and a portion is missing. Of approximately 91,000 clones listed, 83% were seen once; the top ten hold under 1.5%. The sample in question was peripheral blood, obtained from a patient treated with proton-based radiotherapy. These receptors originate from a man aged 55 to 69 with pancreatic cancer. CDR3s leave out the opening cysteine and the closing phenylalanine or tryptophan.

J gene	V gene	CDR3 protein
TRBJ2-7	TRBV18	ASSPKQGLSQY
TRBJ2-2	TRBV9	ASTSGSVVTGELF
TRBJ2-4	TRBV7-9	ASSLATGFQY
TRBJ1-4	TRBV2	ATDRGEEKLF
TRBJ2-1	TRBV9	ASSVLGTSGSNEQF
TRBJ2-3	TRBV7-6	ASSLGSTDTQY
TRBJ1-1	TRBV14	ASSLKTGGEAF
TRBJ2-3	TRBV7-9	ASLAGGSTDTQY
TRBJ2-7	TRBV18	ASSPLMVQGYGEQY
TRBJ2-7	TRBV5-6	ASSLERGEQY
TRBJ1-5	TRBV10-1	ASSEGHSNQPQH
TRBJ2-1	TRBV5-1	ASSRGTGQYNEQF
TRBJ1-5	TRBV10-1	ASSGTGRNQPQH
TRBJ2-3	TRBV6-4	ASSVGDTQY